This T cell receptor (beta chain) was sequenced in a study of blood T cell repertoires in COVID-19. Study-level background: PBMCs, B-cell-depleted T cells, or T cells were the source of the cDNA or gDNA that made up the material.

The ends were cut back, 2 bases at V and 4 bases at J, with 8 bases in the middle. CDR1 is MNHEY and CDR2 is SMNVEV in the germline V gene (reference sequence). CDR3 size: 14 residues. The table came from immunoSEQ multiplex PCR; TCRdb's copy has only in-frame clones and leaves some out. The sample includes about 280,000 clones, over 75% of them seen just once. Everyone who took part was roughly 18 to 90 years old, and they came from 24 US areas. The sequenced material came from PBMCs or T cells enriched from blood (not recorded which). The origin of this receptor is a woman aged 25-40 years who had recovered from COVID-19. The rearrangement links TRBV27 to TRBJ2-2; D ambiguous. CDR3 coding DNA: TGTGCCAGCAGTTTAGGGCGCCCCACCGGGGAGCTGTTTTTT. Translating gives CASSLGRPTGELFF.